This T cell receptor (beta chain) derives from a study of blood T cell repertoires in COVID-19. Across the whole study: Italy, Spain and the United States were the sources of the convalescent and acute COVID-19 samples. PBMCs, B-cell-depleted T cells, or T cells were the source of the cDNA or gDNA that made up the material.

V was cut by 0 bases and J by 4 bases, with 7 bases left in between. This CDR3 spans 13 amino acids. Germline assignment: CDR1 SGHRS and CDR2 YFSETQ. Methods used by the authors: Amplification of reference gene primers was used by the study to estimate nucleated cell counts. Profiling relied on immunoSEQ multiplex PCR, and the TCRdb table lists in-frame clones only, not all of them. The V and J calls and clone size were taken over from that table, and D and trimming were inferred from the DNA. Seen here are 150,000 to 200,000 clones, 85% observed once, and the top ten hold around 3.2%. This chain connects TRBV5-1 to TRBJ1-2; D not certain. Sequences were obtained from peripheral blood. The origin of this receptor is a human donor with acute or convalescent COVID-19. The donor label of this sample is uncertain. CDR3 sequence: CASSLDNAYGYTF. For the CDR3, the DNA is TGCGCCAGCAGCTTGGACAATGCCTATGGCTACACCTTC.